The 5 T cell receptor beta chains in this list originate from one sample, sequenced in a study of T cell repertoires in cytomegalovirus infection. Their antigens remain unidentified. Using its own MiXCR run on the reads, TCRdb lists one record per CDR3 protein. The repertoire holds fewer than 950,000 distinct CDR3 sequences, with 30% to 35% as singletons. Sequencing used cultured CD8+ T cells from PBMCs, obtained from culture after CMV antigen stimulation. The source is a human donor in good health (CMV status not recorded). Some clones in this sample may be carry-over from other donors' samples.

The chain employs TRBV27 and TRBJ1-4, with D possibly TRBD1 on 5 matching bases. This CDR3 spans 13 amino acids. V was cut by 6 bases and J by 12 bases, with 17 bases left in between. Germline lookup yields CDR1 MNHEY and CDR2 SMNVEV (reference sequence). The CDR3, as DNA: TGTGCCAGCAGCATAAAAACAGGACTAGAACTGTTTTTT. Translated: CASSIKTGLELFF.

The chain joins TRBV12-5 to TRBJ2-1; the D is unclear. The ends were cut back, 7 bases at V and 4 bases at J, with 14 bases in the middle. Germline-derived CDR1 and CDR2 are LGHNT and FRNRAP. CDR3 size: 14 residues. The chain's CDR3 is CASALDPDYNEQFF. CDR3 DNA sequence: TGTGCTAGTGCCCTGGACCCGGATTACAATGAGCAGTTCTTC. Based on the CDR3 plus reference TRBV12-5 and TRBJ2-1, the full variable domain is DARVTQTPRHKVTEMGQEVTMRCQPILGHNTVFWYRQTMMQGLELLAYFRNRAPLDDSGMPKDRFSAEMPDATLATLKIQPSEPRDSAVYFCASALDPDYNEQFFGPGTRLTVL.

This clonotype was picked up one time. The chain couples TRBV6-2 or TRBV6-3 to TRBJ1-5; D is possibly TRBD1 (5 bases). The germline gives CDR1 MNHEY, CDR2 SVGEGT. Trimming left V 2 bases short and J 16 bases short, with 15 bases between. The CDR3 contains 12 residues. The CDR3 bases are TGTGCCAGCAGTTACGCGCCGGGACGGGAACATTTT. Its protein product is CASSYAPGREHF.

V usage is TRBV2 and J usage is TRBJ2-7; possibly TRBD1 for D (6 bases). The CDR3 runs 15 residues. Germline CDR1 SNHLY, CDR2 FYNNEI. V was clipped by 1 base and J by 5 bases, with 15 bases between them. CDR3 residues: CASSEVQGAPHEQYV. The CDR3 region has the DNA TGTGCCAGCAGTGAAGTACAGGGCGCTCCCCACGAGCAGTACGTC.

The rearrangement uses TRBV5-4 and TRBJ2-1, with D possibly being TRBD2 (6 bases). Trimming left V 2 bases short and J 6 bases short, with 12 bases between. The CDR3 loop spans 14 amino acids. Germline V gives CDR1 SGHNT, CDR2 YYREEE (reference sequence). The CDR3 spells CASSFEDYTNEQFF. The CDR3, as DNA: TGTGCCAGCAGCTTTGAGGACTACACCAATGAGCAGTTCTTC.